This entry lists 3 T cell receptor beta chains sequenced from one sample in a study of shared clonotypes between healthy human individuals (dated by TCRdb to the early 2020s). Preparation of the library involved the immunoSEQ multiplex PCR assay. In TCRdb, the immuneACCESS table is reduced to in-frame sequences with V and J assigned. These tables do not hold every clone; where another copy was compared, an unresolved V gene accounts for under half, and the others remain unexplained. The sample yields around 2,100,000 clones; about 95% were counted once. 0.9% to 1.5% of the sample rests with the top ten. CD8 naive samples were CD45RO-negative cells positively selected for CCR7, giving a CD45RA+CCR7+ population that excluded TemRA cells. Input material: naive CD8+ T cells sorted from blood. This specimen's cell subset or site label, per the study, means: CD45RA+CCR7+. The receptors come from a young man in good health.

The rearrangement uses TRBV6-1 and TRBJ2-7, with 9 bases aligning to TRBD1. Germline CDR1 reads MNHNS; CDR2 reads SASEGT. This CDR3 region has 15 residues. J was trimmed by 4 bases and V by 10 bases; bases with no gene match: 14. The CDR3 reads CATQEGQGSLYEQYF. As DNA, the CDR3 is TGTGCCACCCAGGAGGGACAGGGATCTCTTTACGAGCAGTACTTC.

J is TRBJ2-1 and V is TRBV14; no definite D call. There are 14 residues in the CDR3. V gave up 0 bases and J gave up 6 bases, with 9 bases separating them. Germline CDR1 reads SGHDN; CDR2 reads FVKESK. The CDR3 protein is CASSQEMWVNEQFF. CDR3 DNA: TGTGCCAGCAGCCAAGAGATGTGGGTCAATGAGCAGTTCTTC.

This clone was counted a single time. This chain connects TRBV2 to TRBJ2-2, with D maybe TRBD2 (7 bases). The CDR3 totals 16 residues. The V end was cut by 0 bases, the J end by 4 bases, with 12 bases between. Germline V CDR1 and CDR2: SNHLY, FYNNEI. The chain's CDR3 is CASSEAMGGATGELFF. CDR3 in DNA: TGTGCCAGCAGTGAAGCCATGGGGGGGGCCACCGGGGAGCTGTTTTTT.